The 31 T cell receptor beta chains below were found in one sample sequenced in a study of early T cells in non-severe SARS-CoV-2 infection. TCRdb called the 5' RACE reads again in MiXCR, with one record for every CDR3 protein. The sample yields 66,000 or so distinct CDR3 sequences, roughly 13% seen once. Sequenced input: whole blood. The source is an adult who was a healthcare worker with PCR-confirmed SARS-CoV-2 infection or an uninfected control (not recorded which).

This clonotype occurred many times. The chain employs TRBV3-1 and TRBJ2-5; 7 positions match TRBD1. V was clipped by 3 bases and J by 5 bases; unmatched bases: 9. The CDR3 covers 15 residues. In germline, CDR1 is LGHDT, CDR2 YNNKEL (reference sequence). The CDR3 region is CASSHPIGQAETQYF. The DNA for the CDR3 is TGTGCCAGCAGCCATCCCATAGGACAGGCGGAGACCCAGTACTTC.

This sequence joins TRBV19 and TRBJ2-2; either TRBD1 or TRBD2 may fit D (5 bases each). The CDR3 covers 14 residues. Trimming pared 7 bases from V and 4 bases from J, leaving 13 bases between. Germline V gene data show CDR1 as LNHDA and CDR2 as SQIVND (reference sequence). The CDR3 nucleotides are TGTGCCAGTACAGGGAGTTCGGGCACCGGGGAGCTGTTTTTT. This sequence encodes CASTGSSGTGELFF.

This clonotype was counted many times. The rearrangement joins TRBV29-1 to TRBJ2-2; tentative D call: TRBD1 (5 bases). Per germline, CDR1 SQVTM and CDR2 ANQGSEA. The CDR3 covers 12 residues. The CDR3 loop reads CASGAYGGELFF. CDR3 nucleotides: TGCGCGTCTGGGGCCTATGGCGGGGAGCTGTTTTTT.

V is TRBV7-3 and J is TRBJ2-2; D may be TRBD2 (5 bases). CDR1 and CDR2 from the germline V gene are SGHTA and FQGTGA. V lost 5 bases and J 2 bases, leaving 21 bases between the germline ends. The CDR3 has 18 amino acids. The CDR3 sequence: CASSPTFRGSRNTGELFF. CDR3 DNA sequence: TGTGCCAGCAGCCCGACGTTCCGGGGAAGCCGAAACACCGGGGAGCTGTTTTTT.

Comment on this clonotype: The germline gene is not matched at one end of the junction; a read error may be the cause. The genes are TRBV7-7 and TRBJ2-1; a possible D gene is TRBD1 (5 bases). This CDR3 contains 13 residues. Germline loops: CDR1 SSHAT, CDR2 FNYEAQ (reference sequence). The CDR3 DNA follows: TGTGCTAGCAGCTTAGACAGTTACAATGAGCAGTTCTTC. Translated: CASSLDSYNEQFF.

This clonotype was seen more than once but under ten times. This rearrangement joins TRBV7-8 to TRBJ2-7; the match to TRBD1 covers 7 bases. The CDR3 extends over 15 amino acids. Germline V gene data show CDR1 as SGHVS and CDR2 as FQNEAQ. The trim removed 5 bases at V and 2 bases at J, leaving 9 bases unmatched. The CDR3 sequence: CASSPETGVTYEQYF. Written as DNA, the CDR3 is TGTGCCAGCAGCCCCGAAACAGGGGTTACCTACGAGCAGTACTTC.

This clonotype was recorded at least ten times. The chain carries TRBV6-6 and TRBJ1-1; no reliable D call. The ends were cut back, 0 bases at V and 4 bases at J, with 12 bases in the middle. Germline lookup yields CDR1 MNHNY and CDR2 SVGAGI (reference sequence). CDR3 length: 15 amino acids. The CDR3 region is CASSYSESLGTEAFF. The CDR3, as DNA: TGTGCCAGCAGTTACTCGGAGTCTCTCGGCACTGAAGCTTTCTTT.

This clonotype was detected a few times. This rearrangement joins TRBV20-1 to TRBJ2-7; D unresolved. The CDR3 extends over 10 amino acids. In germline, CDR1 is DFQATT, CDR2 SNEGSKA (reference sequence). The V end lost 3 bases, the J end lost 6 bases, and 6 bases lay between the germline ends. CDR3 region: CSARSPEQYF. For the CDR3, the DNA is TGCAGTGCTAGGAGTCCCGAGCAGTACTTC.

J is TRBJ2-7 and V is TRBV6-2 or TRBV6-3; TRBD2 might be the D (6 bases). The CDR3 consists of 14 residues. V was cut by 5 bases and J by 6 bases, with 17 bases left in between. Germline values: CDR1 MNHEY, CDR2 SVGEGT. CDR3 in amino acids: CASSPPTSSGEQYF. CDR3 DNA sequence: TGTGCCAGCAGTCCCCCGACTAGTTCGGGCGAGCAGTACTTC.

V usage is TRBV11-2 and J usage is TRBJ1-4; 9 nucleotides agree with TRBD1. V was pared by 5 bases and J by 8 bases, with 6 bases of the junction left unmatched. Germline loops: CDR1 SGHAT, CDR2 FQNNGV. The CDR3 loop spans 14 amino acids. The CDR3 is CASSAGTGKEKLFF. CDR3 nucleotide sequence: TGTGCCAGCAGCGCCGGGACAGGGAAGGAAAAACTGTTTTTT.

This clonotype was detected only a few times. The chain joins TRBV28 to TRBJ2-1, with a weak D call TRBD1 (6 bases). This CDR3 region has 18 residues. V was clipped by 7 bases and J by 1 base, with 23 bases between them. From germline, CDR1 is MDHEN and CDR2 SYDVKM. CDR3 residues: CASKKEADGTLSYNEQFF. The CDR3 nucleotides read TGTGCCAGCAAAAAGGAGGCAGACGGGACACTATCCTACAATGAGCAGTTCTTC.

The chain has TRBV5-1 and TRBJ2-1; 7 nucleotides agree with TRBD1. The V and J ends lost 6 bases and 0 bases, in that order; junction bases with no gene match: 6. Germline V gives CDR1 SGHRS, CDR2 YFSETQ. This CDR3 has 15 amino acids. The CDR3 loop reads CASNGQASSYNEQFF. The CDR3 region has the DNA TGCGCCAGCAACGGACAGGCGAGCTCCTACAATGAGCAGTTCTTC. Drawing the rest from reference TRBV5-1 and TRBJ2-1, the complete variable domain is KAGVTQTPRYLIKTRGQQVTLSCSPISGHRSVSWYQQTPGQGLQFLFEYFSETQRNKGNFPGRFSGRQFSNSRSEMNVSTLELGDSALYLCASNGQASSYNEQFFGPGTRLTVL.

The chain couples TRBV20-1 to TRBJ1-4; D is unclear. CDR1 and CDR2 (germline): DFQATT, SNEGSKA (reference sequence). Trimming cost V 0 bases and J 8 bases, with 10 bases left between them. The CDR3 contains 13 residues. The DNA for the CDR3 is TGCAGTGCTAGAGAGGTGGGAAGGGAAAAACTGTTTTTT. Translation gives CSAREVGREKLFF.

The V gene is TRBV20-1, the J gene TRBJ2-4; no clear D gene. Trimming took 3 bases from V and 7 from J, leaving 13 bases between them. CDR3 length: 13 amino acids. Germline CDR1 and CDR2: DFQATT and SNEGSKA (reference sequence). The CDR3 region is CSASSGPGNIQYF. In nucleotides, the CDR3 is TGCAGTGCTAGCAGTGGGCCCGGGAACATTCAGTACTTC.

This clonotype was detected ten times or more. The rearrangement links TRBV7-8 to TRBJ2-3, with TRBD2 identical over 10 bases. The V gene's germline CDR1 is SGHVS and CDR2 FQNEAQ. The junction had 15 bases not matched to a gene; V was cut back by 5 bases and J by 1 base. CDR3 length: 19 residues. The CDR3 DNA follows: TGTGCCAGCAGCCCAGTCCGGCTAGCGGGGGCCTCGCGCACAGATACGCAGTATTTT. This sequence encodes CASSPVRLAGASRTDTQYF.

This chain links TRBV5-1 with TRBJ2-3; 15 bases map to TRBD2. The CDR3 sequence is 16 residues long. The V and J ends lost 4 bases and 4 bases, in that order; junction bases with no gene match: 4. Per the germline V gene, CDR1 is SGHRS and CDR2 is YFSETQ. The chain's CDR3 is CASSPRTSGRADTQYF. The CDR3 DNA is TGCGCCAGCAGCCCTCGGACTAGCGGGAGGGCAGATACGCAGTATTTT.

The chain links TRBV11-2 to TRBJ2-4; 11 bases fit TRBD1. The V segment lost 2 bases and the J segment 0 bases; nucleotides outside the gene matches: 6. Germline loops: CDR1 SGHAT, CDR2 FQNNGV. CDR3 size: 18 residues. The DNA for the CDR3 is TGTGCCAGCAGCTTATGGACAGGGGGCTTAATAGCCAAAAACATTCAGTACTTC. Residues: CASSLWTGGLIAKNIQYF.

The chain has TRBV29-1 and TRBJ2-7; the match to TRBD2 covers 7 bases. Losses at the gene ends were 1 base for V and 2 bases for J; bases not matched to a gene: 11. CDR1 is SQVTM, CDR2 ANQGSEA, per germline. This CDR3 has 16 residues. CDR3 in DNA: TGCAGCGTTGAAGTTCCTAGCGGTAGGTTTACCTACGAGCAGTACTTC. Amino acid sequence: CSVEVPSGRFTYEQYF.

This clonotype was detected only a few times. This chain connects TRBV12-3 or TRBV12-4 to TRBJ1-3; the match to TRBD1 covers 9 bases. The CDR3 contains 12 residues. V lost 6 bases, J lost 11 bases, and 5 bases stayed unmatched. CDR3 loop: CASREQGAPIYF. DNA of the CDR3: TGTGCCAGCAGGGAACAGGGGGCTCCCATATATTTT.

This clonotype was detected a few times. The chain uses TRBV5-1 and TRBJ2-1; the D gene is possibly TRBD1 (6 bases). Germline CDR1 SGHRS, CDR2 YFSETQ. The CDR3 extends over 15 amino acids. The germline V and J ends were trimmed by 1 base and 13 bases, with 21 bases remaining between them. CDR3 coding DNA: TGCGCCAGCAGCTTGCTATCGGCCCCAGGGGTACTTCAGTTCTTC. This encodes CASSLLSAPGVLQFF.

Written as DNA, the CDR3 is TGTGCCAGCAGCCACGGGCCGGGGCAAGAGACCCAGTACTTC. This gives the protein CASSHGPGQETQYF. The chain recombines TRBV5-4 with TRBJ2-5, with a tentative D call TRBD2 (5 bases). Germline lookup yields CDR1 SGHNT and CDR2 YYREEE (reference sequence). This CDR3 has 14 residues. Deletions cut 4 bases from V and 2 bases from J, with 12 bases between. Full variable domain (rest looked up from reference TRBV5-4 and TRBJ2-5): ETGVTQSPTHLIKTRGQQVTLRCSSQSGHNTVSWYQQALGQGPQFIFQYYREEENGRGNFPPRFSGLQFPNYSSELNVNALELDDSALYLCASSHGPGQETQYFGPGTRLLVL.

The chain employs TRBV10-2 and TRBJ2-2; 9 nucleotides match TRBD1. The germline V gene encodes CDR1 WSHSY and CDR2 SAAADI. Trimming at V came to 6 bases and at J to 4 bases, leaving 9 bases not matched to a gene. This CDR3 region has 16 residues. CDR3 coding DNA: TGCGCCAGCAGAGAAACAGGGGGCTCGGCCACCGGGGAGCTGTTTTTT. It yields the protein CASRETGGSATGELFF.

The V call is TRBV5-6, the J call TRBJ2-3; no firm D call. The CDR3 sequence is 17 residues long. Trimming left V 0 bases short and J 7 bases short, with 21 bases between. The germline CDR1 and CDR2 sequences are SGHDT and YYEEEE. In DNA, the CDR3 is TGTGCCAGCAGCTTGGCAAAAGGCAGCTTAGGGTTATATACGCAGTATTTT. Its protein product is CASSLAKGSLGLYTQYF.

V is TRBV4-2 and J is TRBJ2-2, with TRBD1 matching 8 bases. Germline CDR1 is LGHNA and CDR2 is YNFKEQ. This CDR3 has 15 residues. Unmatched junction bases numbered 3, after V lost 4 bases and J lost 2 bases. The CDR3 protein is CASSRAGGNTGELFF. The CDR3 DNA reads TGTGCCAGCAGCCGTGCAGGGGGCAACACCGGGGAGCTGTTTTTT.

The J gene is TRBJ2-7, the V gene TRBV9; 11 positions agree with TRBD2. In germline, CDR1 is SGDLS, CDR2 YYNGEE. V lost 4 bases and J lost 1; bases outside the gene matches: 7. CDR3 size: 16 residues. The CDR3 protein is CASSPGLAGRSYEQYF. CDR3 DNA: TGTGCCAGCAGCCCAGGACTAGCGGGTCGTTCCTACGAGCAGTACTTC.

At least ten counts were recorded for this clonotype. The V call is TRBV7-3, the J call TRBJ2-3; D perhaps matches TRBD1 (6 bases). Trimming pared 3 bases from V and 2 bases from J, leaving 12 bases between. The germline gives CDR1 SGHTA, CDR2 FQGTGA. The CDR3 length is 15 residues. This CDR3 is CASSFAGDPTDTQYF. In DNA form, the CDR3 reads TGTGCCAGCAGCTTCGCAGGGGATCCCACAGATACGCAGTATTTT.

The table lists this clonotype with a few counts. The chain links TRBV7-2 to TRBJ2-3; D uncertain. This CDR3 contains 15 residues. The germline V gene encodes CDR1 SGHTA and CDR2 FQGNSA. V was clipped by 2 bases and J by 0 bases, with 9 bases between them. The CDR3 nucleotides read TGTGCCAGCAGCTTATGGGCAGCTAGCACAGATACGCAGTATTTT. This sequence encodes CASSLWAASTDTQYF.

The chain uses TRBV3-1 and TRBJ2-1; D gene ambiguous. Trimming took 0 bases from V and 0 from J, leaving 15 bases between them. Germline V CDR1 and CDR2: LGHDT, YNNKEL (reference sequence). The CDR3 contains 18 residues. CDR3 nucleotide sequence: TGTGCCAGCAGCCAAGAGAGGCCTCTGAGGAGCTCCTACAATGAGCAGTTCTTC. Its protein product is CASSQERPLRSSYNEQFF.

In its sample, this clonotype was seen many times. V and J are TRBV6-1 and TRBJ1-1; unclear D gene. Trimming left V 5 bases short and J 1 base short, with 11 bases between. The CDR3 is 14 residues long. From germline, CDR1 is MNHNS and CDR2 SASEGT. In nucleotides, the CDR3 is TGTGCCAGCAGTCCGAGCAGCGGGAACACTGAAGCTTTCTTT. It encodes CASSPSSGNTEAFF.

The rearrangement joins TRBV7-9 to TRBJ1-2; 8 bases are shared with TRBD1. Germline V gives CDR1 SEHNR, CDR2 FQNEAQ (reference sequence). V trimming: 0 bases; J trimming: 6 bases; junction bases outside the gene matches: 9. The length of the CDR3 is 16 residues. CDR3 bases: TGTGCCAGCAGCTTAGCGTCCAGGGGGCGCAGAGATGGCTACACCTTC. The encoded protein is CASSLASRGRRDGYTF.

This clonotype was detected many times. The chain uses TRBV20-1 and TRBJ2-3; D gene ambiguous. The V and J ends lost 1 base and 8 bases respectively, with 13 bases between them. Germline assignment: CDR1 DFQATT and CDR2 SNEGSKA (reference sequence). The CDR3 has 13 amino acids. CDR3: CSARGSSRVTQYF. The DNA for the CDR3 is TGCAGTGCTAGAGGTTCTAGTCGCGTTACGCAGTATTTT.